This note documents a single TCR beta chain sequence. Its antigen is still unknown. The V end was cut by 2 bases, the J end by 0 bases, with 11 bases between. This CDR3 spans 15 amino acids. In germline, CDR1 is KGHSH, CDR2 LQKENI. These data are taken from a study of T cell responses to AZD1222 COVID-19 vaccine. Study in general: Researchers grouped second doses given at about 4 or about 12 weeks into one pool. Findings and limits, study-wide: There were vaccine-associated CD4 TCRs across spike, dominant at 160-218 and 743-854.

The table came from immunoSEQ multiplex PCR; TCRdb's copy has only in-frame clones and leaves some out. Of 110,000 to 150,000 clones in the sample, about 90% were seen once. The specimen was peripheral blood, collected on day 0 of AZD1222 vaccination. This TCR came from an adult in good health. The chain uses TRBV18 and TRBJ2-7; a possible D gene is TRBD1 (6 bases). CDR3: CASSPEQGHSYEQYF. Here the CDR3 DNA reads TGTGCCAGCTCACCAGAACAGGGCCACTCCTACGAGCAGTACTTC. The entire variable domain, with the rest obtained from reference TRBV18 and TRBJ2-7, is as follows: NAGVMQNPRHLVRRRGQEARLRCSPMKGHSHVYWYRQLPEEGLKFMVYLQKENIIDESGMPKERFSAEFPKEGPSILRIQQVVRGDSAAYFCASSPEQGHSYEQYFGPGTRLTVT.